The 12 T cell receptor beta chains in this list originate from one sample, sequenced in a study of T-cell reconstitution after alpha-beta-depleted transplantation in children. Unique molecular identifiers were used in preparing the TCRbeta library. One entry per CDR3 protein, called by TCRdb with MiXCR from the PCR reads. Here the sample spans about 500,000 distinct CDR3 sequences, 30% to 35% being singletons. The input for sequencing was PBMCs from the stem cell graft donor, taken from the stem cell graft. The receptors stem from a human donor who donated a stem cell graft to a child with aplastic anemia.

This chain joins TRBV10-3 and TRBJ2-5; D possibly corresponds to TRBD1 (6 bases). V dropped 6 bases and J dropped 4 bases, with 21 bases sitting between them. The CDR3 has 16 residues. Germline V gives CDR1 ENHRY, CDR2 SYGVKD. The CDR3 bases are TGTGCCATCAGCGCCCAGCAGGGGTCGGCGGGAGAGACCCAGTACTTC. Translated: CAISAQQGSAGETQYF.

This chain connects TRBV12-3 or TRBV12-4 to TRBJ1-2; TRBD1 aligns across 9 bases. After removal of 3 bases from V and 7 bases from J, the junction contained 9 bases not matched to a gene. This CDR3 contains 15 residues. The CDR3 sequence: CASSLMPGQGVGYTF. The CDR3 DNA follows: TGTGCCAGCAGTTTGATGCCGGGACAGGGCGTTGGCTACACCTTC.

Many counts were recorded for this clonotype. A read error may produce the germline difference seen at one junction end. The rearrangement joins TRBV5-1 to TRBJ1-1, with D unresolved. Per germline, CDR1 SGHRS and CDR2 YFSETQ. The CDR3 sequence is 14 residues long. This CDR3 reads CASSLAGPNTEAFF. The CDR3 DNA reads as TGTGCCAGCAGCTTAGCAGGACCGAACACTGAAGCTTTCTTT.

This clonotype was observed a few times. The chain links TRBV12-3 or TRBV12-4 to TRBJ1-1; TRBD1 might be the D (6 bases). The CDR3 covers 14 residues. The V end lost 6 bases, the J end lost 0 bases, and 11 bases lay between the germline ends. DNA of the CDR3: TGTGCCAGCAGGGCAGGGACAATGAACACTGAAGCTTTCTTT. It encodes CASRAGTMNTEAFF.

V and J are TRBV5-1 and TRBJ2-7, with unresolved D. The length of the CDR3 is 14 residues. With 4 bases removed from V and 5 bases from J, the gap between germline ends came to 16 bases. Germline V CDR1 and CDR2: SGHRS, YFSETQ. The CDR3 region has the DNA TGCGCCAGCAGCCCAACAGACCGATTCGACGAGCAGTACGTC. Its translation: CASSPTDRFDEQYV.

This clonotype was recorded a few times. This rearrangement joins TRBV6-6 to TRBJ1-5; D possibly corresponds to TRBD1 (5 bases). CDR1 and CDR2 (germline): MNHNY, SVGAGI (reference sequence). Trimming took 8 bases from V and 7 from J, leaving 15 bases between them. The CDR3 extends over 13 amino acids. This CDR3 reads CASDQGRAQPQHF. In nucleotides, the CDR3 is TGTGCCAGCGACCAGGGCAGGGCCCAGCCCCAGCATTTT.

This chain connects TRBV7-9 to TRBJ1-6; 7 bases agree with TRBD1. The CDR3 has 15 residues. Germline lookup yields CDR1 SEHNR and CDR2 FQNEAQ (reference sequence). Unmatched junction bases numbered 7, after V lost 4 bases and J lost 7 bases. As DNA, the CDR3 is TGTGCCAGCAGCTCAGGGGGGACAGAAAATTCACCCCTCCACTTT. This gives the protein CASSSGGTENSPLHF.

V gene TRBV20-1 combines with J gene TRBJ2-5; 7 positions agree with TRBD1. The length of the CDR3 is 14 residues. Germline CDR1 reads DFQATT; CDR2 reads SNEGSKA (reference sequence). V shed 5 bases and J 5 bases; nucleotides not matched to a gene: 11. CDR3 region: CSASDRQGQETQYF. CDR3 bases: TGCAGTGCTTCCGATCGACAGGGCCAGGAGACCCAGTACTTC.

The V call is TRBV9, the J call TRBJ1-1; D is possibly TRBD1 (6 bases). CDR1 is SGDLS, CDR2 YYNGEE, per germline. Trimming removed 0 bases at V and 4 bases at J, with 13 bases between. The CDR3 is 15 residues long. The DNA of the CDR3 is TGTGCCAGCAGCGTAGTTCAGGGGCTCGGCACTGAAGCTTTCTTT. Translated, it gives CASSVVQGLGTEAFF.

The sample holds a few counts of this clonotype. The CDR3 nucleotides read TGCAGTGCGAGATCGACAGGTCTCGTCTATGGCTACACCTTC. This gives the protein CSARSTGLVYGYTF. V is TRBV20-1 and J is TRBJ1-2; possible D gene TRBD1, 6 bases. V shed 6 bases and J shed 4 bases, with 18 bases lying between them. CDR1 is DFQATT, CDR2 SNEGSKA, per germline (reference sequence). The CDR3 loop spans 14 amino acids.

The chain uses TRBV5-6 and TRBJ1-1; 8 bases match TRBD1. The germline gives CDR1 SGHDT, CDR2 YYEEEE. The CDR3 loop spans 15 amino acids. J lost 5 bases, V lost 3 bases, and 9 bases had no gene match. In DNA, the CDR3 is TGTGCCAGCAGCTCATTGGCGGACAGGGTGACTGAAGCTTTCTTT. Protein sequence: CASSSLADRVTEAFF.

The V and J genes are TRBV12-3 or TRBV12-4 and TRBJ1-5, with D maybe TRBD1 (6 bases). CDR3 length: 15 amino acids. V was clipped by 6 bases and J by 0 bases, with 12 bases between them. CDR3 nucleotide sequence: TGTGCCAGCAGAGGTCAGGGGAGTAGCAATCAGCCCCAGCATTTT. Residues: CASRGQGSSNQPQHF.